This entry features one T cell receptor (beta chain) sequence. Its antigen is undetermined. TCRdb independently ran MiXCR on the RT-PCR reads; one entry per CDR3 protein. The sample includes 800,000 to 1,000,000 distinct CDR3 sequences, about 20% seen only once; the top ten take 10%. The sample comes from a study of response to subunit inactivated influenza vaccine. The study's findings and limits: The study's authors posited that every seasonal influenza vaccination enlists few new T cells.

Looked up from germline, CDR1 is ENHRY and CDR2 is SYGVKD. V shed 9 bases, J shed 4 bases, and the junction held 6 bases outside the gene matches. This CDR3 is built from 13 residues. The chain couples TRBV10-3 to TRBJ2-7; 10 bases line up with TRBD1. Here the sequenced sample was PBMCs from blood, taken less than 6 days after vaccination. The TCR comes from a man over 45 who received an inactivated influenza vaccine. The CDR3 region is CAISGTGVYEQYF. The CDR3 DNA sequence: TGTGCCATATCCGGGACAGGGGTTTACGAGCAGTACTTC.